The next 18 T cell receptor beta chains were all read from a single sample in a study of blood T cells in healthy people across ages. For the second PCR, which ran for roughly 6 to 12 cycles, a sample-barcoded 5' primer and a J-beta primer mix were used. One entry per CDR3 protein, called by TCRdb with MiXCR from the 5' RACE reads. The data hold about a million distinct CDR3 sequences, with roughly 51% observed a single time. The source material was blood. The source of these receptors is a woman aged 60-75 years in good health.

The chain links TRBV6-2 or TRBV6-3 to TRBJ2-3, with unresolved D. The CDR3 spans 12 residues. Germline assignment: CDR1 MNHEY and CDR2 SVGEGT. V gave up 5 bases and J gave up 9 bases, with 12 bases separating them. Here the CDR3 reads CASSASWTTQYF. As DNA, the CDR3 is TGTGCCAGCAGTGCGTCTTGGACCACGCAGTATTTT.

This clonotype was recorded only once. CDR3: CASSLRGWVTEAFF. The CDR3 DNA is TGTGCCAGCAGCCTCAGGGGGTGGGTGACTGAAGCTTTCTTT. The rearrangement links TRBV2 to TRBJ1-1, with 7 bases aligning to TRBD1. The CDR3 runs 14 residues. Germline V lookup: CDR1 SNHLY, CDR2 FYNNEI. Trimming cost V 6 bases and J 5 bases; bases outside gene matches: 9. Based on the CDR3 plus reference TRBV2 and TRBJ1-1, the full variable domain is EPEVTQTPSHQVTQMGQEVILRCVPISNHLYFYWYRQILGQKVEFLVSFYNNEISEKSEIFDDQFSVERPDGSNFTLKIRSTKLEDSAMYFCASSLRGWVTEAFFGQGTRLTVV.

The chain links TRBV6-5 to TRBJ2-2; 7 nucleotides match TRBD2. In germline, CDR1 is MNHEY, CDR2 SVGAGI. The V segment lost 4 bases and the J segment 9 bases; nucleotides outside the gene matches: 11. The length of the CDR3 is 15 residues. The CDR3 DNA reads TGTGCCAGCAGTTTCGAACCGGGAGGTCCCCGGGAGCTGTTTTTT. Translated, it gives CASSFEPGGPRELFF.

This clonotype was observed many times. The rearrangement joins TRBV7-2 to TRBJ2-7; D is ambiguous. Between the trimmed V and J ends, which lost 2 bases and 0 bases, there was a span of 8 bases. CDR1 SGHTA and CDR2 FQGNSA come from the germline V gene. The CDR3 is 14 amino acids. Here the CDR3 reads CASSLSANSYEQYF. For the CDR3, the DNA is TGTGCCAGCAGCTTAAGCGCTAACTCCTACGAGCAGTACTTC.

Concerning this clonotype: This sequence may be a read error, since a much larger clone differs from it by one base. The chain couples TRBV7-2 to TRBJ2-6, with a possible D match to TRBD1 (5 bases). CDR1 and CDR2 from the germline V gene are SGHTA and FQGNSA. CDR3 size: 17 residues. DNA for the CDR3: TGTGCCAGCAGCTTATCTCGGTTATCCTCTGGGGCCGACGTCCTGACTTTC. It translates to CASSLSRLSSGADVLTF.

J is TRBJ2-7 and V is TRBV6-5; 7 bases agree with TRBD1. V was clipped by 0 bases and J by 3 bases; unmatched bases: 8. This CDR3 comprises 16 residues. Germline CDR1 reads MNHEY; CDR2 reads SVGAGI. The CDR3 loop is CASSYSKGARIYEQYF. CDR3 sequence (DNA): TGTGCCAGCAGTTACTCCAAGGGGGCGAGAATCTACGAGCAGTACTTC.

The rearrangement joins TRBV4-2 to TRBJ2-7; D is unclear. CDR3 length: 15 amino acids. The ends were cut back, 0 bases at V and 5 bases at J, with 14 bases in the middle. Germline V gene data show CDR1 as LGHNA and CDR2 as YNFKEQ. CDR3 DNA sequence: TGTGCCAGCAGCCAAGATTGGCAGGAGCCTAACGAGCAGTACTTC. As protein: CASSQDWQEPNEQYF.

The rearrangement links TRBV7-9 to TRBJ2-1, with D hard to call. The CDR3 covers 12 residues. The ends were cut back, 1 base at V and 11 bases at J, with 9 bases in the middle. Germline lookup yields CDR1 SEHNR and CDR2 FQNEAQ (reference sequence). This CDR3 reads CASSLVQGQQFF. CDR3 nucleotide sequence: TGTGCCAGCAGCTTAGTTCAAGGACAGCAGTTCTTC.

V gene TRBV30 combines with J gene TRBJ2-6; unclear D gene. There are 14 residues in the CDR3. Looked up from germline, CDR1 is GTSNPN and CDR2 is SVGIG (reference sequence). V was clipped by 3 bases and J by 0 bases, with 6 bases between them. The CDR3 bases are TGTGCCTGGAGAATGGGCTCTGGGGCCAACGTCCTGACTTTC. This gives the protein CAWRMGSGANVLTF.

This chain joins TRBV12-3 or TRBV12-4 and TRBJ2-5, with a weak D call TRBD2 (5 bases). V lost 6 bases to trimming and J lost 5 bases, with 16 bases between them. The CDR3 is made up of 14 amino acids. Here the CDR3 reads CASRPTRSWETQYF. The DNA of the CDR3 is TGTGCCAGCAGACCTACTAGATCCTGGGAGACCCAGTACTTC.

The sample holds many counts of this clonotype. The chain uses TRBV12-3 or TRBV12-4 and TRBJ2-5; 10 bases agree with TRBD2. The V gene end was trimmed by 6 bases and the J gene end by 13 bases; junction bases not matched to a gene: 17. The CDR3 totals 15 residues. This CDR3 is CASSPTLAGVSLGYF. The DNA for the CDR3 is TGTGCCAGCAGCCCCACCCTAGCGGGAGTCTCACTGGGGTACTTC.

This sequence joins TRBV11-2 and TRBJ2-7, with 9 positions matching TRBD2. This CDR3 region has 15 residues. V was pared by 4 bases and J by 6 bases, with 10 bases of the junction left unmatched. The V gene's germline CDR1 is SGHAT and CDR2 FQNNGV. The CDR3, as DNA: TGTGCCAGCAGCTCCCGACGCGGGAGGGCCTCCGAGCAGTACTTC. It encodes CASSSRRGRASEQYF.

This clonotype was recorded a few times. The gene calls are TRBV7-9 and TRBJ2-3; D not certain. The germline V and J ends were trimmed by 1 base and 6 bases, with 11 bases remaining between them. CDR1 is SEHNR and CDR2 is FQNEAQ in the germline V gene (reference sequence). The CDR3 extends over 14 amino acids. The CDR3: CASSLDWPLDTQYF. The CDR3, as DNA: TGTGCCAGCAGCTTAGACTGGCCTCTCGATACGCAGTATTTT.

The table lists this clonotype with a count of one. The chain carries TRBV12-3 or TRBV12-4 and TRBJ2-1, with no clear D. The CDR3 runs 13 residues. V was pared by 3 bases and J by 7 bases, with 10 bases between. The CDR3 bases are TGTGCCAGCAGTTTCCATCAAGGGAATGAGCAGTTCTTC. Protein product: CASSFHQGNEQFF.

This clonotype was found a few times. The chain links TRBV4-3 to TRBJ2-1; TRBD2 agrees at 9 bases. Germline CDR1 LGHNA, CDR2 YSLEER. V trimming: 1 base; J trimming: 8 bases; junction bases outside the gene matches: 15. This CDR3 has 18 amino acids. The DNA for the CDR3 is TGCGCCAGCAGCCAAGTTAATTTGGCTAGCGGGATATTGGATGAGCAGTTCTTC. The encoded protein is CASSQVNLASGILDEQFF.

This clonotype was counted a few times. The gene calls are TRBV20-1 and TRBJ2-7; TRBD2 agrees at 14 bases. V shed 3 bases and J 10 bases; nucleotides not matched to a gene: 8. The length of the CDR3 is 14 residues. Germline CDR1 DFQATT, CDR2 SNEGSKA (reference sequence). The DNA for the CDR3 is TGCAGTGCTAGTCCGGGACTAGCGGGGGAGACACAGTACTTC. It yields the protein CSASPGLAGETQYF.

This clonotype has only a few counts. V usage is TRBV27 and J usage is TRBJ2-7; no clear D gene. Trimming removed 3 bases from V and 3 bases from J, with 9 bases in between. The CDR3 totals 13 residues. The germline gives CDR1 MNHEY, CDR2 SMNVEV (reference sequence). CDR3 in DNA: TGTGCCAGCAGTTTTCGGTTAGACTACGAGCAGTACTTC. Its translation: CASSFRLDYEQYF.

The gene calls are TRBV3-1 and TRBJ2-4; D gene unclear. The end of the DNA is better explained by TRBJ2-7, so the J call may be wrong. The CDR3 has 14 amino acids. Germline CDR1 reads LGHDT; CDR2 reads YNNKEL (reference sequence). The CDR3 protein is CASSQLVDHYEQYF. The CDR3 DNA follows: TGTGCCAGCAGCCAACTGGTGGACCACTACGAGCAGTACTTC.